The 8 T cell receptor beta chains below come from one sample, sequenced in a study of T cells in tumors after PD-1 blockade. Assay: immunoSEQ multiplex PCR; the TCRdb copy retains only in-frame clones and omits some. The data show fewer than 25,000 clones, 70% to 85% seen once. Sequenced material: PBMCs, taken after anti-PD-1 treatment. Every receptor here comes from a human donor with basal cell carcinoma.

This clone was seen once. The V and J genes are TRBV9 and TRBJ1-6, with D possibly TRBD1 on 5 matching bases. Looked up from germline, CDR1 is SGDLS and CDR2 is YYNGEE. V was clipped by 0 bases and J by 0 bases, with 10 bases between them. The CDR3 covers 17 residues. CDR3 in DNA: TGTGCCAGCAGCGTAGGGTCAGGGAGCTCCTATAATTCACCCCTCCACTTT. It translates to CASSVGSGSSYNSPLHF.

This rearrangement joins TRBV4-1 to TRBJ1-6; tentatively, D is TRBD1 (5 bases). Germline V gene lookup returns CDR1 MGHRA and CDR2 YSYEKL. The length of the CDR3 is 15 residues. V lost 0 bases and J lost 8, with 11 bases in between. CDR3 in amino acids: CASSQEERGHSPLHF. CDR3 DNA: TGCGCCAGCAGCCAAGAGGAGAGGGGACATTCACCCCTCCACTTT.

The genes are TRBV6-5 and TRBJ1-1; D not resolved. The CDR3 has 13 residues. V gave up 6 bases and J gave up 4 bases, with 12 bases separating them. The germline CDR1 and CDR2 sequences are MNHEY and SVGAGI. The CDR3 spells CASRPSGVTEAFF. The CDR3 nucleotides are TGTGCCAGCAGACCCTCGGGAGTCACTGAAGCTTTCTTT.

The chain links TRBV9 to TRBJ2-7; 10 bases line up with TRBD1. CDR3 length: 15 residues. V shed 6 bases, J shed 3 bases, and the junction held 9 bases outside the gene matches. Germline CDR1 is SGDLS and CDR2 is YYNGEE. The chain's CDR3 is CASNPRQGADYEQYF. In DNA form, the CDR3 reads TGTGCCAGCAACCCACGACAGGGGGCTGACTACGAGCAGTACTTC. Using reference TRBV9 and TRBJ2-7 for the parts outside the CDR3, the full variable domain is DSGVTQTPKHLITATGQRVTLRCSPRSGDLSVYWYQQSLDQGLQFLIQYYNGEERAKGNILERFSAQQFPDLHSELNLSSLELGDSALYFCASNPRQGADYEQYFGPGTRLTVT.

The chain recombines TRBV6-5 with TRBJ2-7, with 12 bases that match TRBD2. CDR3 length equals 16 residues. Looked up from germline, CDR1 is MNHEY and CDR2 is SVGAGI. Trimming cost V 4 bases and J 7 bases; bases outside gene matches: 11. CDR3 region: CASSSQTSGGKGEQYF. The CDR3, as DNA: TGTGCCAGCAGTTCCCAGACTAGCGGGGGCAAAGGGGAGCAGTACTTC.

The gene calls are TRBV10-3 and TRBJ2-2; a weak D match, TRBD2 (5 bases). Germline V lookup: CDR1 ENHRY, CDR2 SYGVKD. Trimming stripped 4 bases from V and 3 bases from J, with 12 bases between. The length of the CDR3 is 15 residues. The chain's CDR3 is CAISAGVIDTGELFF. In DNA, the CDR3 is TGTGCCATCAGTGCCGGGGTAATCGACACCGGGGAGCTGTTTTTT.

The chain is built from TRBV20-1 and TRBJ1-4, with D tentatively TRBD1 (5 bases). V was shortened by 3 bases and J by 10 bases, with 18 bases between the two germline ends. The germline CDR1 and CDR2 sequences are DFQATT and SNEGSKA (reference sequence). The CDR3 length is 14 residues. The CDR3 spells CSASRAGDWRKLFF. CDR3 in DNA: TGCAGTGCTAGTAGGGCGGGGGATTGGAGAAAACTGTTTTTT.

The V and J genes are TRBV12-3 or TRBV12-4 and TRBJ1-1; weak D call: TRBD1 (5 bases). The CDR3 runs 13 residues. Trimming took off 5 bases at V and 5 bases at J, with 12 bases between the two ends. The CDR3 here is CASSPLGGTEAFF. DNA for the CDR3: TGTGCCAGCAGTCCACTCGGGGGGACTGAAGCTTTCTTT.